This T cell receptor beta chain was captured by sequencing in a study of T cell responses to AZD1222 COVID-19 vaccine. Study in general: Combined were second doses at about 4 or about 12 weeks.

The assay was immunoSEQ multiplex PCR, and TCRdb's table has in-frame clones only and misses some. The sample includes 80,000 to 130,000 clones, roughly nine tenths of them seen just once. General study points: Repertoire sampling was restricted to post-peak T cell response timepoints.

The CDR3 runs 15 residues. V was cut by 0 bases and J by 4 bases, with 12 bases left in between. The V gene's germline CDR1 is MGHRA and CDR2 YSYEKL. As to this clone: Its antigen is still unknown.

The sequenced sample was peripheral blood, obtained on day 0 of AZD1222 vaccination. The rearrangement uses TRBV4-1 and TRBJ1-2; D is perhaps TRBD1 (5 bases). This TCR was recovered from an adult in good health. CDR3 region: CASSQDRGALYGYTF. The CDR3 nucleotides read TGCGCCAGCAGCCAAGATAGAGGGGCGCTCTATGGCTACACCTTC.